One and the same sample provided the 28 T cell receptor beta chains below, sequenced in a study of lymphopenia after photon versus proton radiotherapy. This table comes from immunoSEQ multiplex PCR, and its TCRdb copy is limited to in-frame clones, with some not included. This repertoire shows about 83,000 clones, about four fifths found once; its top ten account for roughly 1.4%. The sequences come from peripheral blood, collected from a patient treated with proton-based radiotherapy. These receptors were obtained from a man aged 60-69 years with pancreatic cancer.

The chain joins TRBV11-1 to TRBJ2-5, with TRBD2 identical over 7 bases. CDR3 length: 15 amino acids. CDR1 is SGHAT, CDR2 FQDESV, per germline (reference sequence). V shed 3 bases, J shed 0 bases, and the junction held 4 bases outside the gene matches. The CDR3 loop is CASSLASGHQETQYF. In DNA form, the CDR3 reads TGTGCCAGCAGCTTGGCTAGCGGTCACCAAGAGACCCAGTACTTC.

The chain uses TRBV5-6 and TRBJ2-3; 7 bases are a match to TRBD1. Per germline, CDR1 SGHDT and CDR2 YYEEEE. V lost 4 bases and J lost 1; bases outside the gene matches: 12. This CDR3 has 17 amino acids. The CDR3 loop reads CASSATPTGVGTDTQYF. Written as DNA, the CDR3 is TGTGCCAGCAGCGCGACGCCTACAGGGGTTGGCACAGATACGCAGTATTTT.

This chain connects TRBV28 to TRBJ1-2; no firm D call. Germline CDR1 reads MDHEN; CDR2 reads SYDVKM. The CDR3 is made up of 13 amino acids. Trimming shortened V by 5 bases and J by 4 bases, and 11 bases separated the two germline ends. CDR3 DNA: TGTGCCAGCAGTCCCGAGGGATTCTATGGCTACACCTTC. This sequence encodes CASSPEGFYGYTF.

This clone was counted a few times. The J gene is TRBJ2-7, the V gene TRBV10-1; no firm D call. The CDR3 has 13 residues. Trimming took off 5 bases at V and 1 base at J, with 9 bases between the two ends. Germline V lookup: CDR1 WNHNN, CDR2 SYGVQD (reference sequence). CDR3 protein: CASSPDNSYEQYF. The DNA of the CDR3 is TGCGCCAGCAGTCCAGACAATTCCTACGAGCAGTACTTC.

The gene calls are TRBV9 and TRBJ2-7; D uncertain. Trimming pared 4 bases from V and 6 bases from J, leaving 14 bases between. The CDR3 loop spans 13 amino acids. Looked up from germline, CDR1 is SGDLS and CDR2 is YYNGEE. The CDR3 coding sequence is TGTGCCAGCAGCCCCCCGACCGAGAGCGAGCAGTACTTC. Translating gives CASSPPTESEQYF.

J is TRBJ1-2 and V is TRBV28; D is unclear. Per the germline V gene, CDR1 is MDHEN and CDR2 is SYDVKM. V was pared by 6 bases and J by 0 bases, with 8 bases between. This CDR3 is 13 amino acids long. CDR3 DNA sequence: TGTGCCAGCAGGACAACTACTAACTATGGCTACACCTTC. It specifies CASRTTTNYGYTF.

The gene calls are TRBV29-1 and TRBJ2-5, with 9 bases that match TRBD2. Germline-derived CDR1 and CDR2 are SQVTM and ANQGSEA. V gave up 6 bases and J gave up 5 bases; unmatched junction bases: 10. The CDR3 loop spans 14 amino acids. For the CDR3, the DNA is TGCAGCGTCCCCTTAGCGGGAGTAACTGAGACCCAGTACTTC. Protein product: CSVPLAGVTETQYF.

The chain uses TRBV28 and TRBJ2-7, with TRBD2 matching over 8 bases. This CDR3 comprises 15 residues. Germline CDR1 is MDHEN and CDR2 is SYDVKM. After removal of 6 bases from V and 6 bases from J, the junction contained 13 bases not matched to a gene. In DNA form, the CDR3 reads TGTGCCAGCAGGGACCCAGCGGGAGTTCATTCCGAGCAGTACTTC. Encoded protein: CASRDPAGVHSEQYF.

In its sample, this clone was seen once. V usage is TRBV27 and J usage is TRBJ2-4; a weak D match, TRBD2 (5 bases). Between the trimmed V and J ends, which lost 0 bases and 6 bases, there was a span of 9 bases. The CDR3 length is 14 residues. Germline V CDR1 and CDR2: MNHEY, SMNVEV (reference sequence). The CDR3 protein is CASSLSPLGNIQYF. In DNA form, the CDR3 reads TGTGCCAGCAGTTTATCCCCACTAGGAAACATTCAGTACTTC.

The rearrangement joins TRBV2 to TRBJ1-2, with 9 bases identical to TRBD1. Trimming removed 9 bases from V and 7 bases from J; junction bases left unmatched: 18. Germline values: CDR1 SNHLY, CDR2 FYNNEI. The CDR3 runs 16 residues. The CDR3 region has the DNA TGTGCCAGTTCCCGGGACAGGGCATCCGATCTTTCTGGCTACACCTTC. Amino acid sequence: CASSRDRASDLSGYTF.

The rearrangement joins TRBV6-5 to TRBJ1-1; weak D call: TRBD1 (5 bases). Per germline, CDR1 MNHEY and CDR2 SVGAGI. The CDR3 has 12 residues. Trimming left V 6 bases short and J 7 bases short, with 12 bases between. The CDR3 protein is CASSLGALEAFF. Here the CDR3 DNA reads TGTGCCAGCAGCCTCGGGGCCCTTGAAGCTTTCTTT.

The genes are TRBV9 and TRBJ1-4, with no clear D. Trimming cost V 2 bases and J 3 bases, with 11 bases left between them. The germline V gene encodes CDR1 SGDLS and CDR2 YYNGEE. The CDR3 sequence is 15 residues long. CDR3 sequence reads: CASSVVAAPNEKLFF. The CDR3 nucleotides are TGTGCCAGCAGCGTCGTGGCGGCCCCTAATGAAAAACTGTTTTTT.

This chain connects TRBV5-6 to TRBJ1-3; TRBD1 matches at 8 bases. J gave up 4 bases and V 4 bases, and 4 bases lay outside the gene matches. CDR1 is SGHDT, CDR2 YYEEEE, per germline. CDR3 length: 14 amino acids. CDR3 nucleotide sequence: TGTGCCAGCAGCCTGACAGGGGCCGGAAACACCATATATTTT. Residues: CASSLTGAGNTIYF.

The chain has TRBV9 and TRBJ2-7, with D possibly being TRBD1 (5 bases). Germline V gene data show CDR1 as SGDLS and CDR2 as YYNGEE. CDR3 length: 14 amino acids. The V and J ends lost 4 bases and 3 bases respectively, with 14 bases between them. CDR3 bases: TGTGCCAGCAGCAGCCGGGCCCAGGGCTACGAGCAGTACTTC. This gives the protein CASSSRAQGYEQYF.

This chain links TRBV5-1 with TRBJ2-5; D not certain. Germline V gene data show CDR1 as SGHRS and CDR2 as YFSETQ. CDR3 length equals 16 residues. V dropped 0 bases and J dropped 4 bases, with 16 bases sitting between them. For the CDR3, the DNA is TGCGCCAGCAGCTTGGTTCCGGCAGGCGGTGGAGAGACCCAGTACTTC. Translating gives CASSLVPAGGGETQYF. Full variable domain (remainder filled in from reference TRBV5-1 and TRBJ2-5): KAGVTQTPRYLIKTRGQQVTLSCSPISGHRSVSWYQQTPGQGLQFLFEYFSETQRNKGNFPGRFSGRQFSNSRSEMNVSTLELGDSALYLCASSLVPAGGGETQYFGPGTRLLVL.

The chain links TRBV27 to TRBJ2-7; 7 bases align to TRBD2. Losses at the gene ends were 7 bases for V and 4 bases for J; bases not matched to a gene: 22. This CDR3 comprises 18 residues. Germline-derived CDR1 and CDR2 are MNHEY and SMNVEV (reference sequence). The CDR3 coding sequence is TGTGCCAGCAAGGGCGCGGGACCGGGAGGAGGGAGTGGGTACGAGCAGTACTTC. Residues: CASKGAGPGGGSGYEQYF.

This clone was counted many times. The chain is built from TRBV7-6 and TRBJ2-2, with D unresolved. Germline loops: CDR1 SGHVS, CDR2 FNYEAQ. V was pared by 0 bases and J by 5 bases, with 10 bases between. The CDR3 consists of 15 residues. The DNA of the CDR3 is TGTGCCAGCAGCTTAGCGGCCACGTCAACCGGGGAGCTGTTTTTT. Translation gives CASSLAATSTGELFF.

The chain couples TRBV28 to TRBJ1-3; maybe TRBD1 (6 bases). CDR1 is MDHEN and CDR2 is SYDVKM in the germline V gene. V lost 1 base and J 0 bases, leaving 16 bases between the germline ends. The CDR3 contains 18 residues. This CDR3 is CASSLLGGGPASGNTIYF. As DNA, the CDR3 is TGTGCCAGCAGTTTATTGGGCGGGGGCCCCGCCTCTGGAAACACCATATATTTT.

The V and J genes are TRBV28 and TRBJ2-7; TRBD1 aligns across 9 bases. V shed 7 bases, J shed 1 base, and the junction held 8 bases outside the gene matches. The germline V gene encodes CDR1 MDHEN and CDR2 SYDVKM. This CDR3 has 15 residues. CDR3 bases: TGTGCCAGCACCCTTCCCGGGACAGGGTCCTACGAGCAGTACTTC. It encodes CASTLPGTGSYEQYF.

This chain joins TRBV5-6 and TRBJ2-5; D is perhaps TRBD2 (6 bases). From germline, CDR1 is SGHDT and CDR2 YYEEEE. Trimming shortened V by 4 bases and J by 7 bases, and 14 bases separated the two germline ends. The CDR3 sequence is 13 residues long. Written as DNA, the CDR3 is TGTGCCAGCAGCAACCCCTGGGGAGGGACCCAGTACTTC. This gives the protein CASSNPWGGTQYF.

On this clone itself: The junction shows a germline mismatch at one end, possibly a read error. The chain recombines TRBV7-7 with TRBJ2-3, with 7 bases lining up with TRBD1. This CDR3 region has 14 residues. In germline, CDR1 is SSHAT, CDR2 FNYEAQ (reference sequence). The CDR3, as DNA: TGTGCTAGCAGCCACACCACAGGGGCAGATACGCAGTATTTT. It specifies CASSHTTGADTQYF.

The chain combines TRBV18 with TRBJ1-4, with D possibly TRBD1 on 6 matching bases. CDR1 and CDR2 from the germline V gene are KGHSH and LQKENI. The CDR3 is 14 amino acids. Trimming pared 4 bases from V and 1 base from J, leaving 7 bases between. The CDR3 DNA follows: TGTGCCAGCTCACAGGGACAAACTAATGAAAAACTGTTTTTT. Translated: CASSQGQTNEKLFF.

For this clone: Germline is not matched at one junction end, which may reflect a read error. This chain joins TRBV7-7 and TRBJ2-7; TRBD1 might be the D (5 bases). The length of the CDR3 is 13 residues. In germline, CDR1 is SSHAT, CDR2 FNYEAQ (reference sequence). CDR3 in DNA: TGTGCTAGCAGCTTAATCCAGGGCGGCGAGCAGTACTTC. This sequence encodes CASSLIQGGEQYF.

This clone ranks as medium-sized. V and J are TRBV30 and TRBJ1-2, with a weak D call TRBD1 (5 bases). CDR1 is GTSNPN, CDR2 SVGIG, per germline (reference sequence). The CDR3 length is 14 residues. Trimming removed 3 bases from V and 8 bases from J, with 19 bases in between. CDR3 sequence: CAWSYSAKGAGYTF. The CDR3 bases are TGTGCCTGGAGCTACTCCGCTAAAGGGGCGGGCTACACCTTC.

This sequence joins TRBV9 and TRBJ2-3, with TRBD2 identical over 7 bases. The CDR3 is 14 residues long. The germline CDR1 and CDR2 sequences are SGDLS and YYNGEE. J was trimmed by 3 bases and V by 4 bases; bases with no gene match: 5. CDR3 bases: TGTGCCAGCAGCAGCGGGATTACGACAGATACGCAGTATTTT. Translated: CASSSGITTDTQYF. Based on the CDR3 plus reference TRBV9 and TRBJ2-3, the full variable domain is DSGVTQTPKHLITATGQRVTLRCSPRSGDLSVYWYQQSLDQGLQFLIQYYNGEERAKGNILERFSAQQFPDLHSELNLSSLELGDSALYFCASSSGITTDTQYFGPGTRLTVL.

This chain connects TRBV30 to TRBJ2-1; D is ambiguous. This CDR3 is 17 amino acids long. CDR1 is GTSNPN and CDR2 is SVGIG in the germline V gene (reference sequence). The V end was cut by 0 bases, the J end by 3 bases, with 18 bases between. CDR3 nucleotides: TGTGCCTGGAGTGTCGATCGGATCGGCGGCTACTACAATGAGCAGTTCTTC. Translation gives CAWSVDRIGGYYNEQFF.

V is TRBV5-1 and J is TRBJ2-1; TRBD1 matches at 7 bases. Trimming at V came to 0 bases and at J to 4 bases, leaving 1 base not matched to a gene. The CDR3 runs 14 residues. The germline V gene has CDR1 SGHRS and CDR2 YFSETQ. DNA of the CDR3: TGCGCCAGCAGCTTGGCGGGACAGTACAATGAGCAGTTCTTC. Protein product: CASSLAGQYNEQFF.

The chain couples TRBV6-1 to TRBJ1-1, with D possibly being TRBD1 (5 bases). This CDR3 region has 12 residues. Trimming left V 10 bases short and J 4 bases short, with 13 bases between. CDR1 MNHNS and CDR2 SASEGT come from the germline V gene. CDR3 in amino acids: CAIVRVGTEAFF. The CDR3 DNA reads TGTGCCATAGTCAGGGTGGGCACTGAAGCTTTCTTT.